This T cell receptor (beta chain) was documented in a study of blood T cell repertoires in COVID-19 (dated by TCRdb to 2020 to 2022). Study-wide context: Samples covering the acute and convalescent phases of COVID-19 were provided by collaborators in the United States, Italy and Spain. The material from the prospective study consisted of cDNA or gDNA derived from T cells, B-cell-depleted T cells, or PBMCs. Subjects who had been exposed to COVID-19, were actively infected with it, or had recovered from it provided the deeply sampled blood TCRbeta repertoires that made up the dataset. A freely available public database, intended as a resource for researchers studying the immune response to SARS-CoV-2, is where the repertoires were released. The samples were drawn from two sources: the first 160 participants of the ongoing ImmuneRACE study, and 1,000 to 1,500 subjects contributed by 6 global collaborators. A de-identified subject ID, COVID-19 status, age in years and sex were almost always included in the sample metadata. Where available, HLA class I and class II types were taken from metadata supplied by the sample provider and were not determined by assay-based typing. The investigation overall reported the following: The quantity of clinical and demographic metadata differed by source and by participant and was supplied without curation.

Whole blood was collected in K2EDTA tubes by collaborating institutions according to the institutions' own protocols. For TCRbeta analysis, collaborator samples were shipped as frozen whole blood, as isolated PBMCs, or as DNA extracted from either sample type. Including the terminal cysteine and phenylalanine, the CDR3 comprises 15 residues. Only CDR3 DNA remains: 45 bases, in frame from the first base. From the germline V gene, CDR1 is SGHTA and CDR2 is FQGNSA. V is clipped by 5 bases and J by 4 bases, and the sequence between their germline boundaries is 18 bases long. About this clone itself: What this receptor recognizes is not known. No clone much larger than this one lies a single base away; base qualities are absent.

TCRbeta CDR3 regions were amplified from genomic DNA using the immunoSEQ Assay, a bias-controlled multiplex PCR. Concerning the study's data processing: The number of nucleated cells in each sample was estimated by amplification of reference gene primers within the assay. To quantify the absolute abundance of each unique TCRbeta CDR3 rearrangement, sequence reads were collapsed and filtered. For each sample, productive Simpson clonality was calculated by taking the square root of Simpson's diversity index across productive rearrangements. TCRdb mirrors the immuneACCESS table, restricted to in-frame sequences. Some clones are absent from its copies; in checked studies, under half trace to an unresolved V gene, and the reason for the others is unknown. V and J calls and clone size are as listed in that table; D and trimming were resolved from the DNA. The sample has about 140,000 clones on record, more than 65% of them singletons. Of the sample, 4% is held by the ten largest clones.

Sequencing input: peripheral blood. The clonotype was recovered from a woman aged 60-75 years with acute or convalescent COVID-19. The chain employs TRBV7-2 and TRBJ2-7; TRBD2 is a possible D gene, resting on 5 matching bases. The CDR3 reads CASSQDSIAPYEQYF. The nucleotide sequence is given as TGTGCCAGCAGCCAAGATTCAATAGCGCCATACGAGCAGTACTTC.